Each of the 2 T cell receptor beta chains below was sequenced from the same sample in a study of cytomegalovirus exposure and HLA in healthy donors. PCR employed 60 Vbeta and 13 Jbeta primers. Using immunoSEQ multiplex PCR, the repertoire was profiled, and TCRdb retains in-frame clones only, with some absent. The sample consists of fewer than 200,000 clones, over 80% of them appearing once. The sample consisted of PBMCs. Source of these receptors: a woman aged 50 to 60 in good health and CMV-seropositive.

The rearrangement links TRBV7-2 to TRBJ1-4; unclear D gene. V was trimmed by 5 bases and J by 8 bases, leaving 9 bases between them. CDR3 length: 12 residues. Germline values: CDR1 SGHTA, CDR2 FQGNSA. This CDR3 reads CASSGQREKLFF. The CDR3 DNA sequence: TGTGCCAGCAGCGGGCAACGAGAAAAACTGTTTTTT.

The chain links TRBV7-2 to TRBJ1-5; 10 positions match TRBD1. J lost 2 bases, V lost 1 base, and 5 bases had no gene match. Germline CDR1 SGHTA, CDR2 FQGNSA. This CDR3 contains 17 residues. The CDR3 protein is CASSLVGTGAGNQPQHF. In DNA form, the CDR3 reads TGTGCCAGCAGCTTAGTGGGGACAGGGGCCGGCAATCAGCCCCAGCATTTT.